The clone carrying this T cell receptor beta chain was seen more than once but under ten times. This sample was taken from a study of T cells of healthy individuals. TCRdb redid the calling of the 5' RACE reads with MiXCR, one entry per CDR3 protein. The data contain roughly 76,000 distinct CDR3 sequences, about 5% of them singletons. This CDR3 region has 15 residues. Germline CDR1 is SGHAT and CDR2 is FQNNGV. Trimming at V came to 3 bases and at J to 2 bases, leaving 6 bases not matched to a gene. This sequence was found in a female donor in good health. The chain links TRBV11-2 to TRBJ2-5; the match to TRBD2 covers 7 bases. The CDR3, as DNA: TGTGCCAGCAGCTTCAATCCGGGACTACAAGAGACCCAGTACTTC. Translating gives CASSFNPGLQETQYF. The full variable domain, rest sourced from reference TRBV11-2 and TRBJ2-5, is EAGVAQSPRYKIIEKRQSVAFWCNPISGHATLYWYQQILGQGPKLLIQFQNNGVVDDSQLPKDRFSAERLKGVDSTLKIQPAKLEDSAVYLCASSFNPGLQETQYFGPGTRLLVL.